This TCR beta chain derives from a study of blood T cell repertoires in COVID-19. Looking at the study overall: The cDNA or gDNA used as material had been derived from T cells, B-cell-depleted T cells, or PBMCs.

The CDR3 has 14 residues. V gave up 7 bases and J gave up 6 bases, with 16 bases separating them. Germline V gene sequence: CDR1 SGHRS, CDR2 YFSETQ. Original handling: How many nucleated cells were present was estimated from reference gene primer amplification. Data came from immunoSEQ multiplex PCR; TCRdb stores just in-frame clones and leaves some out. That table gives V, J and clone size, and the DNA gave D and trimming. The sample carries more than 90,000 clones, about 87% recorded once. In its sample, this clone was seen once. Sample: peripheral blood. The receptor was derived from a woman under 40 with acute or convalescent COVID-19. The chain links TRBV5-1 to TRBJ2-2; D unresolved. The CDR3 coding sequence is TGCGCCAGCTCCCTCGTGGCACAGTCCGGGGAGCTGTTTTTT. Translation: CASSLVAQSGELFF.